This T cell receptor beta chain was captured in a study of T cell responses to AZD1222 COVID-19 vaccine. Trimming cost V 7 bases and J 5 bases, with 15 bases left between them. Germline V lookup: CDR1 SQVTM, CDR2 ANQGSEA. The CDR3 consists of 13 residues. The protocol was immunoSEQ multiplex PCR, while the TCRdb copy is restricted to in-frame clones and leaves out a portion. The sample yields approximately 150,000 clones, about 91% seen once. The receptor was isolated from an adult who received the AZD1222 COVID-19 vaccine. The input for sequencing was peripheral blood, taken 28 days after the second AZD1222 dose. This chain links TRBV29-1 with TRBJ1-3, with D hard to call. CDR3 bases: TGCAGCGGTTTTGACCGCTGGAGAAACACCATATATTTT. The encoded protein is CSGFDRWRNTIYF.